This T cell receptor (beta chain) is drawn from a study of vaccination and CD4 T cells after COVID-19. Study as a whole: Six men and four women formed the convalescents, two being Hispanic. SARS-CoV-2, HCoV-NL63, HCoV-OC43 and HCoV-229E supplied the overlapping spike peptides used to stimulate cells.

Cultured CD4+ T cells had their DNA profiled by the Oncomine TCR Beta short-read assay. Via MiXCR, TCRdb re-called the PCR reads, giving one row per CDR3 protein. In the table there are 27,000 or so distinct CDR3 sequences, around half of which are singletons. The CDR3 extends over 14 amino acids. Germline V gene data show CDR1 as SGHTA and CDR2 as FQGNSA. Trimming took off 4 bases at V and 1 base at J, with 10 bases between the two ends. The study, taken as a whole, reports: Spike mono-reactivity applied to 304 of 307 vaccine-specific clones detected in convalescent patients.

There are a few counts of this clonotype. Antigen unknown. Treatment reported: roughly 10-day PBMC culture with coronavirus spike peptide pools or control peptides (ViraFEST assay). The chain carries TRBV7-2 and TRBJ1-1; D not certain. This receptor was identified in a human donor who had recovered from COVID-19. The sequenced material came from CD4+ T cells from blood, cultured in vitro. CDR3 coding DNA: TGTGCCAGCAGCTCCGGGTCAGCGAACACTGAAGCTTTCTTT. Translated, it gives CASSSGSANTEAFF.